The 13 T cell receptor beta chains below all came from one sample that was sequenced in a study of blood T cell repertoires in COVID-19. The assay was immunoSEQ multiplex PCR, and TCRdb's table has in-frame clones only and misses some. The sample holds about 250,000 clones; roughly 90% are singletons and the top ten take about 2.5%. The sample comprised PBMCs or T cells enriched from blood (not recorded which). The receptors come from a woman in her thirties with acute COVID-19.

The gene calls are TRBV6-5 and TRBJ1-1; D is unclear. The CDR3 loop spans 14 amino acids. V gave up 5 bases and J gave up 4 bases, with 14 bases separating them. Germline V lookup: CDR1 MNHEY, CDR2 SVGAGI. The CDR3 DNA reads as TGTGCCAGCAGTCGAGACCCGGGGAGCACTGAAGCTTTCTTT. It specifies CASSRDPGSTEAFF.

The chain has TRBV27 and TRBJ1-1, with TRBD1 identical over 7 bases. The CDR3 has 14 amino acids. V lost 2 bases and J lost 4; bases outside the gene matches: 4. Germline assignment: CDR1 MNHEY and CDR2 SMNVEV (reference sequence). Here the CDR3 DNA reads TGTGCCAGCAGTTTAAACAGGGGAGTCACTGAAGCTTTCTTT. Translating gives CASSLNRGVTEAFF.

The chain couples TRBV11-2 to TRBJ1-4; no clear D gene. Germline CDR1 and CDR2: SGHAT and FQNNGV. Trimming shortened V by 2 bases and J by 5 bases, and 9 bases separated the two germline ends. The CDR3 is made up of 14 amino acids. In nucleotides, the CDR3 is TGTGCCAGCAGCTTAAGTGCTGAGAATGAAAAACTGTTTTTT. Translation: CASSLSAENEKLFF.

This clone was picked up one time. The rearrangement links TRBV3-1 (or the pseudogene TRBV3-2) to TRBJ1-2; D is perhaps TRBD1 (5 bases). Looked up from germline, CDR1 is LGHDT and CDR2 is YNNKEL (reference sequence). V was clipped by 4 bases and J by 5 bases, with 17 bases between them. CDR3 length: 15 amino acids. This CDR3 is CASSRFSRVEYGYTF. The CDR3 bases are TGTGCCAGCAGCCGGTTTTCCAGGGTCGAGTATGGCTACACCTTC.

The chain's CDR3 is CASTLGGAPNYGYTF. In DNA form, the CDR3 reads TGTGCCAGTACCCTAGGGGGGGCGCCGAACTATGGCTACACCTTC. The chain combines TRBV19 with TRBJ1-2, with D possibly TRBD1 on 6 matching bases. V lost 7 bases and J lost 2, with 17 bases in between. The CDR3 totals 15 residues. Germline CDR1 reads LNHDA; CDR2 reads SQIVND (reference sequence).

This clone turned up a few times. The chain recombines TRBV7-6 with TRBJ1-3, with D perhaps matching TRBD1 (5 bases). CDR1 and CDR2 (germline): SGHVS, FNYEAQ. The CDR3 extends over 12 amino acids. The V end lost 1 base, the J end lost 9 bases, and 7 bases lay between the germline ends. The CDR3 DNA is TGTGCCAGCAGCTTAGTCCAGGGCACCATATATTTT. Amino acid sequence: CASSLVQGTIYF.

The chain carries TRBV27 and TRBJ1-2; the D gene is possibly TRBD1 (5 bases). V gave up 6 bases and J gave up 7 bases, with 27 bases separating them. CDR1 MNHEY and CDR2 SMNVEV come from the germline V gene (reference sequence). This CDR3 region has 17 residues. CDR3 sequence reads: CASRTRGRQVPSGGYTF. CDR3 bases: TGTGCCAGCAGAACACGGGGGAGGCAGGTGCCCTCGGGTGGCTACACCTTC.

The table lists this clone with many counts. This chain joins TRBV6-4 and TRBJ2-1; 13 bases line up with TRBD2. The CDR3 covers 15 residues. Germline CDR1 and CDR2: MRHNA and SNTAGT. V was clipped by 2 bases and J by 6 bases; unmatched bases: 1. The CDR3 reads CASSDTSGGANEQFF. For the CDR3, the DNA is TGTGCCAGCAGTGACACTAGCGGGGGGGCCAATGAGCAGTTCTTC.

The genes are TRBV24-1 and TRBJ2-1; 15 bases match TRBD2. V was pared by 3 bases and J by 0 bases, with 5 bases of the junction left unmatched. Germline loops: CDR1 KGHDR, CDR2 SFDVKD. The CDR3 extends over 19 amino acids. DNA for the CDR3: TGTGCCACCAGTGATGGGACTAGCGGGGGGCAGAGCTCCTACAATGAGCAGTTCTTC. Residues: CATSDGTSGGQSSYNEQFF.

The rearrangement links TRBV25-1 to TRBJ1-2, with D hard to call. V lost 4 bases, J lost 3 bases, and 18 bases lay in between. The CDR3 extends over 16 amino acids. Germline CDR1 MGHDK, CDR2 SYGVNS. CDR3 coding DNA: TGTGCCAGCAGTGGTGGTCAGCTAACGCGGGACTATGGCTACACCTTC. Protein: CASSGGQLTRDYGYTF.

The CDR3 here is CASSPNRDGGNEQYF. The CDR3 bases are TGTGCCAGCTCACCGAACCGGGACGGGGGAAACGAGCAGTACTTC. V usage is TRBV18 and J usage is TRBJ2-7; the D gene is possibly TRBD2 (6 bases). This CDR3 is built from 15 residues. The germline CDR1 and CDR2 sequences are KGHSH and LQKENI. V lost 3 bases and J lost 5, with 17 bases in between.

The sample holds a few counts of this clone. The chain couples TRBV6-4 to TRBJ2-3, with D tentatively TRBD1 (6 bases). In germline, CDR1 is MRHNA, CDR2 SNTAGT. Trimming removed 6 bases at V and 3 bases at J, with 13 bases between. The CDR3 spans 14 residues. This CDR3 is CASSLRGDTDTQYF. The DNA for the CDR3 is TGTGCCAGCAGCCTCAGGGGTGATACAGATACGCAGTATTTT.

The rearrangement links TRBV3-1 (or the pseudogene TRBV3-2) to TRBJ2-5, with 10 bases identical to TRBD2. V trimming: 0 bases; J trimming: 5 bases; junction bases outside the gene matches: 9. This CDR3 is built from 17 residues. CDR1 and CDR2 (germline): LGHDT, YNNKEL (reference sequence). CDR3 sequence (DNA): TGTGCCAGCAGCCAAGATCCCAGCGGGGGGGTGGAGGAGACCCAGTACTTC. Residues: CASSQDPSGGVEETQYF.